This T cell receptor beta chain was captured by sequencing in a study of T cell responses to AZD1222 COVID-19 vaccine. The protocol was immunoSEQ multiplex PCR, while the TCRdb copy is restricted to in-frame clones and leaves out a portion. The table records about 85,000 clones, 70% to 90% of them present only once. This CDR3 has 14 amino acids. Germline CDR1 MNHEY, CDR2 SVGAGI. V lost 5 bases and J lost 7, with 12 bases in between. This sequence was found in an adult in good health. This rearrangement joins TRBV6-5 to TRBJ1-6; D is possibly TRBD1 (6 bases). Sequenced here: peripheral blood, sampled on day 0 of AZD1222 vaccination. The CDR3 nucleotides are TGTGCCAGCAGTAGAACAGGGACCAATTCACCCCTCCACTTT. As protein: CASSRTGTNSPLHF.